This T cell receptor beta chain was profiled in a study of T cell changes during pregnancy in multiple sclerosis. Produced via immunoSEQ multiplex PCR; TCRdb's table is partial and in-frame only. The sample shows about 65,000 clones, approximately 92% of them seen only once. This CDR3 is built from 13 residues. The germline V gene has CDR1 SQVTM and CDR2 ANQGSEA. Trimming left V 4 bases short and J 0 bases short, with 10 bases between. This chain connects TRBV29-1 to TRBJ2-7, with D possibly TRBD1 on 5 matching bases. This receptor was obtained from a female donor in good health, enrolled as a control in a pregnancy study. Sequencing used CD8+ T cells from peripheral blood mononuclear cells, obtained in the third trimester of pregnancy. CDR3 loop: CSVVETVSYEQYF. The CDR3 nucleotides are TGCAGCGTTGTCGAGACAGTCTCCTACGAGCAGTACTTC.